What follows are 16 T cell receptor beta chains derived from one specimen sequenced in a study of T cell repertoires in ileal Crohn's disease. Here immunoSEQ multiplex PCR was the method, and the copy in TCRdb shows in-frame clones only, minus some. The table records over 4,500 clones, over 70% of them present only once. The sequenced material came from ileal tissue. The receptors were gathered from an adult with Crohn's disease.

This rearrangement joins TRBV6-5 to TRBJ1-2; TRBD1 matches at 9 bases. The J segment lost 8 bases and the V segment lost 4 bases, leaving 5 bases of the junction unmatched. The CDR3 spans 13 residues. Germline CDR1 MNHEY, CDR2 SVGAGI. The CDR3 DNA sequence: TGTGCCAGCAGTTTACAGGGGGCGGGGGGCTACACCTTC. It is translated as CASSLQGAGGYTF.

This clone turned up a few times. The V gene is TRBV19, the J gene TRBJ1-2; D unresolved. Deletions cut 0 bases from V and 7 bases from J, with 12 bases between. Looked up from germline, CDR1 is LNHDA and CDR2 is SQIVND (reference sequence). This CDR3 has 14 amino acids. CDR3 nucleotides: TGTGCCAGTAGTATAGAGGGCAGTATCGGTGGCTACACCTTC. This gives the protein CASSIEGSIGGYTF.

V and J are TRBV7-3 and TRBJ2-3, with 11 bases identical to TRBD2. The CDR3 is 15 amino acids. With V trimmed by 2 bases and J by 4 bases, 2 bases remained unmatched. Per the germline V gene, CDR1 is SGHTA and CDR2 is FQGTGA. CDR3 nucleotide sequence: TGTGCCAGCAGCTTATATAGCGGGAGGGCAGATACGCAGTATTTT. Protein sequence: CASSLYSGRADTQYF. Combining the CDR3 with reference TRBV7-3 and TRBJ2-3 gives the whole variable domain GAGVSQTPSNKVTEKGKYVELRCDPISGHTALYWYRQSLGQGPEFLIYFQGTGAADDSGLPNDRFFAVRPEGSVSTLKIQRTERGDSAVYLCASSLYSGRADTQYFGPGTRLTVL.

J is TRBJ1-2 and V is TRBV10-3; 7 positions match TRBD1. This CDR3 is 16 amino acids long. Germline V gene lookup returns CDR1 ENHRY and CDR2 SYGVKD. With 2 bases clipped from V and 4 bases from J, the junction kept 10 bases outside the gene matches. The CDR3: CAISETTGAEGYGYTF. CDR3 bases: TGTGCCATCAGTGAGACCACAGGGGCAGAGGGCTATGGCTACACCTTC.

The CDR3 DNA reads as TGTGCCAGCAGTCAGTACAATGAGCAGTTCTTC. Amino acids: CASSQYNEQFF. V and J are TRBV11-2 and TRBJ2-1, with D unresolved. Germline loops: CDR1 SGHAT, CDR2 FQNNGV. V was cut by 6 bases and J by 4 bases, with 4 bases left in between. The CDR3 contains 11 residues.

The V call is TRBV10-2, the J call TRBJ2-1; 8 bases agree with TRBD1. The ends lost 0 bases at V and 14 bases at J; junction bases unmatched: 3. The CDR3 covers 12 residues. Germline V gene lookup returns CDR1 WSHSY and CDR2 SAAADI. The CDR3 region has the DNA TGCGCCAGCAGTGAGTCGAGGACAGGGAAGTTCTTC. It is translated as CASSESRTGKFF.

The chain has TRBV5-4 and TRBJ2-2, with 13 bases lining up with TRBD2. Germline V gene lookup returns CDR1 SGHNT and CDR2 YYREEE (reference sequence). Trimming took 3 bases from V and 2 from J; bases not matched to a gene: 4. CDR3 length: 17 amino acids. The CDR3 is CASSWTSGSLNTGELFF. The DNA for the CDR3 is TGTGCCAGCAGCTGGACTAGCGGGAGCCTCAACACCGGGGAGCTGTTTTTT.

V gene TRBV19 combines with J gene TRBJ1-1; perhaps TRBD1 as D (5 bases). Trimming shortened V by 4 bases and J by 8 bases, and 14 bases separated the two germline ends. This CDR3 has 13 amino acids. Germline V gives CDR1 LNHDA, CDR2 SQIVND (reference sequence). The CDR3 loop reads CASSNAGLMEAFF. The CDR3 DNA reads TGTGCCAGTAGTAATGCAGGGCTGATGGAAGCTTTCTTT.

The CDR3 DNA reads TGTGCCAGCAGCGTACTAGCGGGGTCGCAAGAGACCCAGTACTTC. Translated, it gives CASSVLAGSQETQYF. The gene calls are TRBV9 and TRBJ2-5; 9 bases are shared with TRBD2. The CDR3 length is 15 residues. The ends lost 1 base at V and 2 bases at J; junction bases unmatched: 3. Germline CDR1 SGDLS, CDR2 YYNGEE. Based on the CDR3 plus reference TRBV9 and TRBJ2-5, the full variable domain is DSGVTQTPKHLITATGQRVTLRCSPRSGDLSVYWYQQSLDQGLQFLIQYYNGEERAKGNILERFSAQQFPDLHSELNLSSLELGDSALYFCASSVLAGSQETQYFGPGTRLLVL.

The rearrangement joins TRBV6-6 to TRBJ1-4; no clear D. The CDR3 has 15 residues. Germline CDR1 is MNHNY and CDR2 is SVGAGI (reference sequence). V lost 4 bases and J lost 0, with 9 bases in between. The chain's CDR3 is CASSSQKATNEKLFF. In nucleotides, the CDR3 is TGTGCCAGCAGTTCTCAGAAAGCAACTAATGAAAAACTGTTTTTT.

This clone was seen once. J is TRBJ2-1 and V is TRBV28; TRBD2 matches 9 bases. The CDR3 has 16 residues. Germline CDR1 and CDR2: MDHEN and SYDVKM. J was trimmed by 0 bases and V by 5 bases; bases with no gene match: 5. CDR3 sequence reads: CASSPYSGSSYNEQFF. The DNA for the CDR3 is TGTGCCAGCAGTCCGTATAGCGGGAGCTCCTACAATGAGCAGTTCTTC.

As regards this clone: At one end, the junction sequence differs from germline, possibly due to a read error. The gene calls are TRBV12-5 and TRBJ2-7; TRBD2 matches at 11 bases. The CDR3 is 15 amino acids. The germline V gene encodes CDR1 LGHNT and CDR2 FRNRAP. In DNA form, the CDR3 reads TGTGCTAGTGGTTCCTTAGCGGGGGGGCCCCACGAGCAGTGCTTC. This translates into CASGSLAGGPHEQCF.

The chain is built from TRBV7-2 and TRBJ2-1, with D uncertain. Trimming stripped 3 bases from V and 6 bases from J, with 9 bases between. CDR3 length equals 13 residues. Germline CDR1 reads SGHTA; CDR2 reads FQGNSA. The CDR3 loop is CASSFYSLNEQFF. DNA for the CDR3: TGTGCCAGCAGCTTTTACTCTCTCAATGAGCAGTTCTTC.

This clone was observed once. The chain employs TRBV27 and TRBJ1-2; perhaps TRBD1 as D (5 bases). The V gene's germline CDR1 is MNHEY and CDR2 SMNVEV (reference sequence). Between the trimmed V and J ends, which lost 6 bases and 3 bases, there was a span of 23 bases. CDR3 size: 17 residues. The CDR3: CASSGRVGQGGDYGYTF. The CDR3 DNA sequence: TGTGCCAGCAGCGGCCGGGTAGGTCAGGGTGGTGACTATGGCTACACCTTC.

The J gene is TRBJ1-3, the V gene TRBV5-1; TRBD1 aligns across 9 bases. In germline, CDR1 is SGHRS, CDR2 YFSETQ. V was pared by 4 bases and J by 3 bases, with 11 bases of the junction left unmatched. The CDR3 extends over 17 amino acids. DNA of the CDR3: TGCGCCAGCAGCCCCGGACAGGGGACTGTTAGTGGAAACACCATATATTTT. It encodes CASSPGQGTVSGNTIYF.

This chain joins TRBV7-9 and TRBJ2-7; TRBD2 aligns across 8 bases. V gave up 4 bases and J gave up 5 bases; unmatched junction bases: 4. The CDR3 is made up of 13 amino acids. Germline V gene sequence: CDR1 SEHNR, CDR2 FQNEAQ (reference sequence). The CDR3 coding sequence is TGTGCCAGCAGCTGGGGACTAGGAGACGAGCAGTACTTC. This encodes CASSWGLGDEQYF.